These 18 T cell receptor beta chains were all obtained from the same sample, sequenced in a study of a mutant IDH1 vaccine in newly diagnosed glioma. For these receptors, no antigen is known. Profiled with immunoSEQ multiplex PCR; TCRdb holds only in-frame clones, not every one. The sample carries approximately 44,000 clones, about 81% recorded once. Time point defined: week 23, last vaccination. The study gave 300 ug of mutant IDH1 20-mer peptide per vaccine dose, with topical imiquimod. The specimen comprised PBMCs, sampled from a glioma patient whose treatment included an IDH1 peptide vaccine. These receptor sequences come from a young woman with glioma. Some clones in this sample may be carry-over from other donors' samples.

The CDR3 sequence: CASSLAVRNTEAFF. The DNA of the CDR3 is TGTGCCAGCAGCCTGGCGGTTCGAAACACTGAAGCTTTCTTT. J is TRBJ1-1 and V is TRBV7-8; D not certain. Germline CDR1 reads SGHVS; CDR2 reads FQNEAQ. The CDR3 contains 14 residues. Trimming removed 5 bases at V and 2 bases at J, with 12 bases between. Filled out from reference TRBV7-8 and TRBJ1-1, the complete variable domain reads GAGVSQSPRYKVAKRGQDVALRCDPISGHVSLFWYQQALGQGPEFLTYFQNEAQLDKSGLPSDRFFAERPEGSVSTLKIQRTQQEDSAVYLCASSLAVRNTEAFFGQGTRLTVV.

This chain connects TRBV6-1 to TRBJ2-7, with D tentatively TRBD2 (7 bases). Germline V gives CDR1 MNHNS, CDR2 SASEGT. This CDR3 contains 15 residues. V was pared by 8 bases and J by 2 bases, with 19 bases between. The CDR3 DNA sequence: TGTGCCAGCCACGACACAAGGCGGGGGCCCTACGAGCAGTACTTC. This sequence encodes CASHDTRRGPYEQYF.

The chain carries TRBV6-5 and TRBJ1-4, with a possible D match to TRBD1 (5 bases). The CDR3 totals 11 residues. V shed 8 bases and J shed 11 bases, with 12 bases lying between them. Germline V gene sequence: CDR1 MNHEY, CDR2 SVGAGI. CDR3 residues: CASSAGRKLFF. Here the CDR3 DNA reads TGTGCCAGCTCGGCAGGGAGGAAACTGTTTTTT.

J is TRBJ1-1 and V is TRBV11-2, with no clear D. The V end lost 2 bases, the J end lost 1 base, and 5 bases lay between the germline ends. This CDR3 is built from 13 residues. Germline values: CDR1 SGHAT, CDR2 FQNNGV. The CDR3 here is CASSLTGNTEAFF. The CDR3 bases are TGTGCCAGCAGCTTAACGGGGAACACTGAAGCTTTCTTT.

This rearrangement joins TRBV2 to TRBJ1-5; D not certain. V lost 8 bases and J 2 bases, leaving 13 bases between the germline ends. The CDR3 consists of 14 residues. Germline V gene lookup returns CDR1 SNHLY and CDR2 FYNNEI. CDR3 sequence: CASARSGGNQPQHF. CDR3 coding DNA: TGTGCCAGCGCCAGGAGCGGCGGCAATCAGCCCCAGCATTTT.

This rearrangement joins TRBV6-1 to TRBJ1-2; D unclear. The CDR3 is 13 amino acids. V was shortened by 0 bases and J by 10 bases, with 12 bases between the two germline ends. CDR1 is MNHNS, CDR2 SASEGT, per germline. CDR3 sequence: CASSEARLQPYTF. For the CDR3, the DNA is TGTGCCAGCAGTGAAGCGCGGCTCCAGCCCTACACCTTC.

In this sample, this clone turned up a few times. This chain links TRBV4-2 with TRBJ1-5; D perhaps matches TRBD1 (5 bases). This CDR3 contains 16 residues. The germline gives CDR1 LGHNA, CDR2 YNFKEQ. V shed 0 bases and J shed 4 bases, with 13 bases lying between them. CDR3 protein: CASSQEGSGGNQPQHF. CDR3 coding DNA: TGTGCCAGCAGCCAAGAGGGATCCGGGGGGAATCAGCCCCAGCATTTT.

The V gene is TRBV30, the J gene TRBJ2-7; TRBD2 agrees at 7 bases. The CDR3 has 14 amino acids. Trimming took 5 bases from V and 0 from J; bases not matched to a gene: 7. Germline CDR1 and CDR2: GTSNPN and SVGIG (reference sequence). The CDR3 DNA is TGTGCCTGGCAACCTCTAGCGGCCTCCTACGAGCAGTACTTC. Translating it yields CAWQPLAASYEQYF.

This clone was seen only once. This chain links TRBV11-2 with TRBJ2-1, with 11 bases fitting TRBD2. V lost 5 bases and J lost 4; bases outside the gene matches: 7. The germline V gene encodes CDR1 SGHAT and CDR2 FQNNGV. This CDR3 comprises 16 residues. Here the CDR3 DNA reads TGTGCCAGCAGCCTCATAGCGGGAGGGTCGTACAATGAGCAGTTCTTC. Protein: CASSLIAGGSYNEQFF.

The sample holds a few counts of this clone. V is TRBV2 and J is TRBJ2-6; D may correspond to TRBD1 or TRBD2 (5 bases each). CDR1 is SNHLY and CDR2 is FYNNEI in the germline V gene. With 6 bases removed from V and 3 bases from J, the gap between germline ends came to 9 bases. The CDR3 sequence is 14 residues long. CDR3 sequence reads: CASSEGFGANVLTF. The CDR3 nucleotides are TGTGCCAGCAGCGAGGGGTTTGGGGCCAACGTCCTGACTTTC.

In the case of this clone: The CDR3 end shows no conserved phenylalanine or tryptophan, and so a read error is likely. No DNA is shown, since the ends of the CDR3 on it are uncertain; the CDR3 is the one TCRdb lists. The gene calls are TRBV9 and TRBJ2-4; the table calls TRBD2, which could not be checked here. The CDR3 is 13 residues long, ends included. Germline V gene sequence: CDR1 SGDLS, CDR2 YYNGEE. The CDR3 sequence is CASSDGTSGRIWL.

This clone was observed a handful of times. Different DNA sequences within this sample yield the same CDR3. The rearrangement joins TRBV4-3 to TRBJ1-6, with D unresolved. CDR1 LGHNA and CDR2 YSLEER come from the germline V gene. Trimming took off 0 bases at V and 9 bases at J, with 6 bases between the two ends. The CDR3 has 13 amino acids. The CDR3 DNA is TGCGCCAGCAGCCAAGATCTGCTTTCACCCCTCCACTTT. Translated: CASSQDLLSPLHF.

The V call is TRBV7-6, the J call TRBJ2-3; 8 nucleotides align to TRBD1. Germline V gene data show CDR1 as SGHVS and CDR2 as FNYEAQ. The CDR3 contains 17 residues. The J segment lost 4 bases and the V segment lost 0 bases, leaving 9 bases of the junction unmatched. The CDR3 nucleotides read TGTGCCAGCAGCTTAGCCCCTCCTAGGACAGGGTCAGATACGCAGTATTTT. It yields the protein CASSLAPPRTGSDTQYF.

V is TRBV4-1 and J is TRBJ2-7; 7 nucleotides line up with TRBD1. Germline CDR1 and CDR2: MGHRA and YSYEKL. V dropped 1 base and J dropped 0; count of bases not matched to a gene: 6. The CDR3 length is 16 residues. The CDR3 reads CASSQATGALSYEQYF. The CDR3, as DNA: TGCGCCAGCAGCCAAGCCACAGGGGCCCTCTCCTACGAGCAGTACTTC.

The chain employs TRBV10-1 and TRBJ2-3; 11 bases fit TRBD2. Germline CDR1 WNHNN, CDR2 SYGVQD (reference sequence). V lost 4 bases and J lost 2; bases outside the gene matches: 5. The CDR3 contains 16 residues. In DNA form, the CDR3 reads TGCGCCAGCAGTGGACCTAGCGGGGGGTTCACAGATACGCAGTATTTT. As protein: CASSGPSGGFTDTQYF.

V gene TRBV5-1 combines with J gene TRBJ2-2, with D perhaps TRBD1 (6 bases). There are 13 residues in the CDR3. The V end was cut by 3 bases, the J end by 5 bases, with 8 bases between. Germline CDR1 is SGHRS and CDR2 is YFSETQ. CDR3 coding DNA: TGCGCCAGCAGCTGGGACACAACCGGGGAGCTGTTTTTT. Protein: CASSWDTTGELFF.

The chain is built from TRBV19 and TRBJ1-5, with no clear D. Germline V CDR1 and CDR2: LNHDA, SQIVND (reference sequence). The CDR3 length is 13 residues. The germline V and J ends were trimmed by 3 bases and 4 bases, with 7 bases remaining between them. Here the CDR3 DNA reads TGTGCCAGTAGTATGGCGGGTAATCAGCCCCAGCATTTT. It specifies CASSMAGNQPQHF.

The genes are TRBV7-8 and TRBJ1-5; TRBD1 matches at 7 bases. The V gene end was trimmed by 4 bases and the J gene end by 7 bases; junction bases not matched to a gene: 10. There are 15 residues in the CDR3. Germline values: CDR1 SGHVS, CDR2 FQNEAQ. CDR3: CASSSQTGPDQPQHF. The CDR3 region has the DNA TGTGCCAGCAGCTCCCAGACAGGGCCAGACCAGCCCCAGCATTTT. Filled out from reference TRBV7-8 and TRBJ1-5, the complete variable domain reads GAGVSQSPRYKVAKRGQDVALRCDPISGHVSLFWYQQALGQGPEFLTYFQNEAQLDKSGLPSDRFFAERPEGSVSTLKIQRTQQEDSAVYLCASSSQTGPDQPQHFGDGTRLSIL.